These T cell receptor beta chains were read from a single sample in a study of blood T cell repertoires in COVID-19. Method: immunoSEQ multiplex PCR; TCRdb's copy keeps in-frame clones and lacks some. The sample includes 150,000 or so clones, roughly 79% seen only once; the top ten take roughly 8.8%. The sequenced material came from peripheral blood. These receptor sequences come from a human donor with acute or convalescent COVID-19. The donor label of this sample is uncertain. Both conserved end residues are part of each CDR3. D genes are given only for firm matches. Rows may omit the clone size; those that give it use once, few, many or a size class.

TRBV27,NA,NA,TRBJ1-2,TGTGCCAGCAGTTTAGGGAGTCGCCTTGCTGGCTACACCTTC,CASSLGSRLAGYTF
TRBV9,NA,NA,TRBJ2-3,TGTGCCAGCAGCGTAGGTCTAGTGGGCACAGATACGCAGTATTTT,CASSVGLVGTDTQYF
TRBV6-5,NA,NA,TRBJ2-7,TGTGCCGCCAGCTCCCGGGACTCCTACGAGCAGTACTTC,CAASSRDSYEQYF
TRBV12-5,NA,TRBD1,TRBJ1-2,TGTGCTAGTGGTTTGGCTGGGACAGGGGAGGTGTTCAACTATGGCTACACCTTC,CASGLAGTGEVFNYGYTF
TRBV6-5,NA,TRBD2,TRBJ2-1,TGTGCCAGCACCCACGGGACTAGCGGGGGCAATGAGCAGTTCTTC,CASTHGTSGGNEQFF
TRBV7-3,once,NA,TRBJ2-3,TGTGCCAGCAGCTTAGGTACAGGGTCAGATACGCAGTATTTT,CASSLGTGSDTQYF
TRBV18,NA,NA,TRBJ1-2,TGTGCCAGCTCAGCTACAGCAACCTTCTATGGCTACACCTTC,CASSATATFYGYTF
TRBV7-9,once,TRBD1,TRBJ1-2,TGTGCCAGCAGCCCTGACACCGGGACAGGGTTGGGTGGCTACACCTTC,CASSPDTGTGLGGYTF
TRBV29-1,NA,TRBD1,TRBJ2-5,TGCAGCGTTGGAGAGGGCAGGGGGCAAGAGACCCAGTACTTC,CSVGEGRGQETQYF
TRBV5-1,NA,NA,TRBJ2-1,TGCGCCAGCAGCTCGCTACAGGGTTTTTTCTACAATGAGCAGTTCTTC,CASSSLQGFFYNEQFF
TRBV2,NA,NA,TRBJ1-4,TGTGCCAGCAGTGGAGGGGGGGGCGCGACTAATGAAAAACTGTTTTTT,CASSGGGGATNEKLFF
TRBV3-1/TRBV3-2,NA,TRBD2,TRBJ2-2,TGTGCCAGCAGCCTCCGGGGGGGGCGCGGCGGGGAGCTGTTTTTT,CASSLRGGRGGELFF
TRBV6-5,NA,NA,TRBJ2-2,TGTGCCAGCAGTTGGGACTGGACGAACACCGGGGAGCTGTTTTTT,CASSWDWTNTGELFF
TRBV9,NA,NA,TRBJ1-2,TGTGCCAGCAGCCTCACCCCAGGACACACCCTTCGGCGAACCTTC,CASSLTPGHTLRRTF
TRBV4-1,NA,TRBD1,TRBJ1-4,TGCGCCACTGCAGGGGGCGATGAAAAACTGTTTTTT,CATAGGDEKLFF
TRBV7-2,NA,TRBD2,TRBJ2-7,TGTGCCAGCACCTACGGGGGGGCGAGGTACGAGCAGTACTTC,CASTYGGARYEQYF
TRBV5-1,NA,NA,TRBJ2-2,TGCGCCAGCAGCCGTTCTACAGATACCGGGGAGCTGTTTTTT,CASSRSTDTGELFF
TRBV7-9,NA,NA,TRBJ2-2,TGTGCCAGCAGCTCCCGACAGGTAGCGAACACCGGGGAGCTGTTTTTT,CASSSRQVANTGELFF
TRBV6-5,NA,NA,TRBJ1-1,TGTGCCAGCAGTTACAAGGGAGGGACTGAAGCTTTCTTT,CASSYKGGTEAFF
TRBV19,once,TRBD1,TRBJ1-1,TGTGCCAGTACGGGGAGGAGGGGGCGCGAGACGAACACTGAAGCTTTCTTT,CASTGRRGRETNTEAFF
TRBV5-1,NA,NA,TRBJ2-2,TGCGCCAGCAGCTTGAAGGTCGAGGGCGGGGAGCTGTTTTTT,CASSLKVEGGELFF
TRBV20-1,NA,NA,TRBJ1-1,TGCAGTCCCCAGTTGAACACTGAAGCTTTCTTT,CSPQLNTEAFF
TRBV12-3/TRBV12-4,NA,NA,TRBJ1-2,TGTGCCACCCGATCGGGTGTCTATGGCTACACCTTC,CATRSGVYGYTF
TRBV7-2,NA,NA,TRBJ1-2,TGTGCCAGCAGCTCATCCCCGACAGCCTACTATGGCTACACCTTC,CASSSSPTAYYGYTF
TRBV30,NA,TRBD1,TRBJ1-1,TGTGCCTGGAGCACCGGACAGGGAAGGACTGAAGCTTTCTTT,CAWSTGQGRTEAFF
TRBV9,NA,NA,TRBJ1-1,TGTGCCAGCAGCGTGGGACTCACTGAAGCTTTCTTT,CASSVGLTEAFF
TRBV4-1,NA,TRBD2,TRBJ2-2,TGCGCCAGCAGCCCCCTTCGGACTAGCGGGAACACCGGGGAGCTGTTTTTT,CASSPLRTSGNTGELFF
TRBV12-3/TRBV12-4,once,NA,TRBJ1-2,TGTGCCAGCAGCCGGACAGAGTCCTATGGCTACACCTTC,CASSRTESYGYTF
TRBV5-1,NA,NA,TRBJ1-2,TGCGCCAGCAGCTTGGGCGGCGGCTATGGCTACACCTTC,CASSLGGGYGYTF
TRBV6-5,once,NA,TRBJ1-2,TGTGCCAGCAGTTCTCGGTTCCCATATGGCTACACCTTC,CASSSRFPYGYTF
TRBV2,once,NA,TRBJ1-1,TGTGCCAGCAGAGGACAAGCGAACACTGAAGCTTTCTTT,CASRGQANTEAFF
TRBV2,NA,TRBD1,TRBJ1-6,TGTGCCAGCAGGACCTCGGACAGGGTGTATAATTCACCCCTCCACTTT,CASRTSDRVYNSPLHF
TRBV4-2,NA,TRBD1,TRBJ2-4,TGTGCCAGCAGCCAGGTCGGGACAGGGAGGAACATTCAGTACTTC,CASSQVGTGRNIQYF
TRBV18,NA,NA,TRBJ2-5,TGTGCCAGCTCACCGATAGACAGGCCCGCCATCCAAGAGACCCAGTACTTC,CASSPIDRPAIQETQYF
TRBV7-9,NA,NA,TRBJ1-6,TGTGCCAGCAGCTTAGATAGTTCACCCCTCCACTTT,CASSLDSSPLHF
TRBV11-2,NA,NA,TRBJ2-7,TGTGCCAGCAGCTTAAGGCAGGGGACATGGGACGAGCAGTACTTC,CASSLRQGTWDEQYF
TRBV19,NA,NA,TRBJ1-5,TGTGCCAGTAGTATACACAGGGTAGGTCAGCCCCAGCATTTT,CASSIHRVGQPQHF
TRBV5-4,once,TRBD2,TRBJ2-3,TGTGCCAGCAGTAGCGGGGGGGCCACAGATACGCAGTATTTT,CASSSGGATDTQYF
TRBV7-9,NA,NA,TRBJ1-1,TGTGCCAGCAGCTTGTCTGGGACAGAAGCTTTCTTT,CASSLSGTEAFF
TRBV3-1/TRBV3-2,NA,TRBD1,TRBJ1-1,TGTGCCAGCAGCCTGGGGACAGTTGATCTGGGAACTGAAGCTTTCTTT,CASSLGTVDLGTEAFF
TRBV7-2,once,TRBD2,TRBJ2-7,TGTGCCAGCAGCTTGTTAGCGGGTGCCTCCTACGAGCAGTACTTC,CASSLLAGASYEQYF
TRBV30,NA,NA,TRBJ1-2,TGTGCCTGGAGTGTACATCAGGGCTATGGCTACACCTTC,CAWSVHQGYGYTF
TRBV4-1,NA,TRBD2,TRBJ2-7,TGCGCCAGCAGCCAAGACTCGGGAGGGTCCTACGAGCAGTACTTC,CASSQDSGGSYEQYF
TRBV5-5,few,NA,TRBJ1-4,TGTGCCAGCAGCTTGGGCGTGACTAATGAAAAACTGTTTTTT,CASSLGVTNEKLFF
TRBV2,once,NA,TRBJ1-4,TGTGCCAGCAGTGAAGGAGGGTTTAATGAAAAACTGTTTTTT,CASSEGGFNEKLFF
TRBV30,NA,NA,TRBJ2-6,TGTGCCTGGACCCTTCGAGACGGGGAACCCGGGGCCAACGTCCTGACTTTC,CAWTLRDGEPGANVLTF
TRBV9,few,TRBD2,TRBJ2-2,TGTGCCAGCAGCGTAAGTAGCGGGGCGAACACCGGGGAGCTGTTTTTT,CASSVSSGANTGELFF
TRBV27,NA,NA,TRBJ1-2,TGTGCCAGCAGTCGACGAATTCCCGACAAAAACTATGGCTACACCTTC,CASSRRIPDKNYGYTF
TRBV7-3,NA,TRBD1,TRBJ1-1,TGTGCCAGCAGCTCAGGACAGGAGGGTGAAGCTTTCTTT,CASSSGQEGEAFF
TRBV7-9,NA,TRBD1,TRBJ1-6,TGTGCCAGCAGCTTAGTGACAGGGAATAATTCACCCCTCCACTTT,CASSLVTGNNSPLHF
TRBV19,NA,TRBD1,TRBJ2-1,TGTGCCAGTAGTAGGACAGGGGGCGCCGCCGATGAGCAGTTCTTC,CASSRTGGAADEQFF